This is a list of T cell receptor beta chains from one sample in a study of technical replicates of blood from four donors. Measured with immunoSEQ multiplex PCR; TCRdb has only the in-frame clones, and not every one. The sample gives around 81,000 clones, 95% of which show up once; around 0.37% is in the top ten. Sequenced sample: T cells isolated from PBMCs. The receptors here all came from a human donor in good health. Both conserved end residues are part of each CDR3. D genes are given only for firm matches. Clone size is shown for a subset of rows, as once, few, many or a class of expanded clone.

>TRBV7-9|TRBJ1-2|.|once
TGTGCCAGCAGCACGACAGCTAACTATGGCTACACCTTC
CASSTTANYGYTF
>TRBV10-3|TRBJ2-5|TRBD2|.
TGTGCCATCAGTGACAGAAAGGGGCTAGCGGACCAGACCCAGTACTTC
CAISDRKGLADQTQYF
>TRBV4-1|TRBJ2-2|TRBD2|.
TGCGCCAGCAGCCAAGTAAGACTAGCGGGAGGGGGAACCGGGGAGCTGTTTTTT
CASSQVRLAGGGTGELFF
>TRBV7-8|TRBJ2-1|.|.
TGTGCCAGCAGCTCCAGATCAACAGGGAATATCGTCCATGAGCAGTTCTTC
CASSSRSTGNIVHEQFF
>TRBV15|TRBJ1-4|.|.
TGTGCCACCAGCAGAGGGATGGAACTAAATGAAAAACTGTTTTTT
CATSRGMELNEKLFF
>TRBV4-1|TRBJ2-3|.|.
TGCGCCAGCAGCTTTGACAGGTCCACAGATACGCAGTATTTT
CASSFDRSTDTQYF
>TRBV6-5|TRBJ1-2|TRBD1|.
TGTGCCAGCAGTTACGAGGGACAGGGGGACTATGGCTACACCTTC
CASSYEGQGDYGYTF
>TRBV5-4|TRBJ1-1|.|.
TGTGCCAGCAGCCAACAGAACACTGAAGCTTTCTTT
CASSQQNTEAFF
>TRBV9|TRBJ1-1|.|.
TGTGCCAGCAGCGTAGAAGGAGGATCGGCTTTCTTT
CASSVEGGSAFF
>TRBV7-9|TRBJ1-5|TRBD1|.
TGTGCCAGCAGCTTTAACAGGGGAGAAGGTCAGCCCCAGCATTTT
CASSFNRGEGQPQHF
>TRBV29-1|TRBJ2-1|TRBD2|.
TGCAGCGCTGCGGGAGCTAGTGAGCAGTTCTTC
CSAAGASEQFF
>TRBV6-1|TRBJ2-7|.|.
TGTGCCAGCAGTGATTCGAACGGGTCCTACGAGCAGTACTTC
CASSDSNGSYEQYF
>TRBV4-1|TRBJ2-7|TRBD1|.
TGCGCCAGCAGCCGGTACATGGACAGGGGTTACGAGCAGTACTTC
CASSRYMDRGYEQYF
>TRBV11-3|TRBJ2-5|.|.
TGTGCCAGCAGCTTACAGGGCAAATCCCAAGAGACCCAGTACTTC
CASSLQGKSQETQYF
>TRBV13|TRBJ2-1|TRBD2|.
TGTGCCAGCAGCTTAGGGCTAGCGGGAGGCCCGAGCTCCTACAATGAGCAGTTCTTC
CASSLGLAGGPSSYNEQFF
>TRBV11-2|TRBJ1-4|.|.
TGTGCCAGCAGCTTAGATAGAGGGGGTGTAACTAATGAAAAACTGTTTTTT
CASSLDRGGVTNEKLFF
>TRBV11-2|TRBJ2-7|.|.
TGTGCCAGCAGCTTAGTCGGGGCCTACGAGCAGTACTTC
CASSLVGAYEQYF
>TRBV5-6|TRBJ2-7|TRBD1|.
TGTGCCAGCAGATCACGGGACAGGGGATATGAGCAGTACTTC
CASRSRDRGYEQYF
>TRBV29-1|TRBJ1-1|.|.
TGCAGCGTTGCCCGGGGGTCCATGAACACTGAAGCTTTCTTT
CSVARGSMNTEAFF
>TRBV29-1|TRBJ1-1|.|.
TGCAGCGCTGGACAGATGAACACTGAAGCTTTCTTT
CSAGQMNTEAFF
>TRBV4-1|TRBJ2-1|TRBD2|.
TGCGCCAGCAGCCATAGGGCGGGAGCTGAGCAGTTCTTC
CASSHRAGAEQFF
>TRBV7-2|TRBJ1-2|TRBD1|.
TGTGCCAGCAGCTTAGTGGTCCGGGACAGCTATGGCTACACCTTC
CASSLVVRDSYGYTF
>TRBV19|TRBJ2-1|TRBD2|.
TGTGCCAGTAGTATATACCCCACTAGCGGGAATGTCTACAATGAGCAGTTCTTC
CASSIYPTSGNVYNEQFF
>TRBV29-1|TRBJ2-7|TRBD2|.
TGCAGCGTCCAATTCCGACTAGCGGGAGGGCCGGGCCTTTACGAGCAGTACTTC
CSVQFRLAGGPGLYEQYF
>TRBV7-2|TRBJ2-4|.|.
TGTGCCAGCAGCTTGTCAGACAAAAACATTCAGTACTTC
CASSLSDKNIQYF
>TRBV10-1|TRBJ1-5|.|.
TGCGCCAGCAGCGTGGGCTTAGGTCAGCCCCAGCATTTT
CASSVGLGQPQHF
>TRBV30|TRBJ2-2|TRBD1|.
TGTGCCTCGGACAGGGGGAACACCGGGGAGCTGTTTTTT
CASDRGNTGELFF
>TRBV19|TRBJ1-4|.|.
TGTGCCAGTAGTTTTACAGGGAGACTTAATGAAAAACTGTTTTTT
CASSFTGRLNEKLFF
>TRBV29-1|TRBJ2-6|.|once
TGCAGCGTTCTAAATTTCTTGGTCGATGGCAGGGGAAGCTCTGGGGCCAACGTCCTGACTTTC
CSVLNFLVDGRGSSGANVLTF
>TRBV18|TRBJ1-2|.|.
TGTGCCAGCTCACCTCCCCGGGGTTACTATGGCTACACCTTC
CASSPPRGYYGYTF
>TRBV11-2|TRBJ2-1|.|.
TGTGCCAGCACGGCGGGGCTGAGCTCCTACAATGAGCAGTTCTTC
CASTAGLSSYNEQFF
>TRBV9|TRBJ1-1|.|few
TGTGCCAGCAGCGCCGGGACGGGGGCTGAAGCTTTCTTT
CASSAGTGAEAFF
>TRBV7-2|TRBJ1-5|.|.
TGTGCCAGCAGCTTGACGGGTCAGCCCCAGCATTTT
CASSLTGQPQHF
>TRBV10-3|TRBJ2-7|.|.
TGTGCCATCAGTGAAGGACAGTCCTACGAGCAGTACTTC
CAISEGQSYEQYF
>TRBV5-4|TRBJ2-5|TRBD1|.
TGTGCCAGCAGCTTCGGGACAGGGAGTTTTGAGACCCAGTACTTC
CASSFGTGSFETQYF
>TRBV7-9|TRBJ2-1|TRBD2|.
TGTGCCAGCAGCCCCAAGACTAGCGGGAGGGTCTACAATGAGCAGTTCTTC
CASSPKTSGRVYNEQFF
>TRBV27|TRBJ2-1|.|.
TGTGCCAGCAGTTCCACTATACTGTACAATGAGCAGTTCTTC
CASSSTILYNEQFF
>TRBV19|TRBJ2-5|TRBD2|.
TGTGCCAGTAGACTAGCGGGAATGGAGACCCAGTACTTC
CASRLAGMETQYF
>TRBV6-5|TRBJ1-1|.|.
TGTGCCAGCAGTTACGGAGCAGCTACTGAAGCTTTCTTT
CASSYGAATEAFF
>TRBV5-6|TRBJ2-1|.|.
TGTGCCAGCAGCTTCTCAAGGCGGCTAGAGCAGTTCTTC
CASSFSRRLEQFF
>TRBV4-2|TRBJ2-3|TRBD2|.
TGTGCCAGCAGCCAAGCAGCGGGAGGCCATATAGATACGCAGTATTTT
CASSQAAGGHIDTQYF
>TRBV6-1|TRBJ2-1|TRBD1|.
TGTGCCAGCAGTGAAAGGGGGCATCGAGGCAATGAGCAGTTCTTC
CASSERGHRGNEQFF
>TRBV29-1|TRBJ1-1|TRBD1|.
TGCAGCGTTGAAGAAGGACAGGGAGTCGGTGAAGCTTTCTTT
CSVEEGQGVGEAFF
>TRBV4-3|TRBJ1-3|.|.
TGCGCCAGCAGCCAATCCGTTTTATCGGTTTCGGGAAACACCATATATTTT
CASSQSVLSVSGNTIYF
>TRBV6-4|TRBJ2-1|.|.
TGTGCCAGCAGTGAAAGTTTTGGGAGGAGCAATGAGCAGTTCTTC
CASSESFGRSNEQFF
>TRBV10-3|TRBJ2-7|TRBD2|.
TGTGCCATCAGTGTACTAGCGGGAGAAGCCGAGCAGTACTTC
CAISVLAGEAEQYF
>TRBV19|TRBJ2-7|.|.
TGTGCCAGTATAGGGGGTCGTACCTACGAGCAGTACTTC
CASIGGRTYEQYF
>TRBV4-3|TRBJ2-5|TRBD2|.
TGCGCCAGCAGCCGGACTAGCGGGAGTCTCCAAGAGACCCAGTACTTC
CASSRTSGSLQETQYF
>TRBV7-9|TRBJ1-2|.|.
TGTGCCAGCGAGGCGGGGGGGAACTATGGCTACACCTTC
CASEAGGNYGYTF
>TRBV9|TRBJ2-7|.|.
TGTGCCAGCAGCCCCTCGGGGTTTCCCTACGAGCAGTACTTC
CASSPSGFPYEQYF
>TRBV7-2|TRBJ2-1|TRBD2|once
TGTGCCAGCAGCTTGAGGACTAGCCGACTCTCCTACAATGAGCAGTTCTTC
CASSLRTSRLSYNEQFF
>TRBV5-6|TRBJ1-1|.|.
TGTGCCAGCAGCACCACAGGGACCTTAATGAACACTGAAGCTTTCTTT
CASSTTGTLMNTEAFF
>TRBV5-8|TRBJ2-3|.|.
TGTGCCAGCAGCACGCAGATCCCCACAGATAAGCAGTATTTT
CASSTQIPTDKQYF